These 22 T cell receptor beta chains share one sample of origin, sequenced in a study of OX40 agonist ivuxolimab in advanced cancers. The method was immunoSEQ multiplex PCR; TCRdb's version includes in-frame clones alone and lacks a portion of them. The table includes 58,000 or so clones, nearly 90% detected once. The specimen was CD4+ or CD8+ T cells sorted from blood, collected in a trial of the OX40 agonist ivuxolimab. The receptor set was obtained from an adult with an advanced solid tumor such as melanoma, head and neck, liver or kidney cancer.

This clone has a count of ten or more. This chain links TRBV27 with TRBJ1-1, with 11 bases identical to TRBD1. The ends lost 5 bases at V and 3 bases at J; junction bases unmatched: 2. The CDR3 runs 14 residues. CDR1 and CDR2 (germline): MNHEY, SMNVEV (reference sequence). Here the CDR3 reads CASSGTGGYTEAFF. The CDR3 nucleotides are TGTGCCAGCAGTGGGACAGGGGGGTACACTGAAGCTTTCTTT.

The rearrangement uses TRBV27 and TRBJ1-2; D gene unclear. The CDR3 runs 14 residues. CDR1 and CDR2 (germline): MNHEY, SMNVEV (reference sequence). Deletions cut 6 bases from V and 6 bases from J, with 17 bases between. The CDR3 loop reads CASSPGFGDNGYTF. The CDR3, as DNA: TGTGCCAGCAGCCCGGGTTTTGGGGATAATGGCTACACCTTC.

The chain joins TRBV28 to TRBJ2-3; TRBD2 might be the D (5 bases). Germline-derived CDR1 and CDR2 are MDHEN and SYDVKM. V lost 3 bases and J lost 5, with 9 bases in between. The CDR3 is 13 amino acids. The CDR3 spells CASSFRRGDTQYF. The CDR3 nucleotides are TGTGCCAGCAGTTTTCGTCGGGGAGATACGCAGTATTTT.

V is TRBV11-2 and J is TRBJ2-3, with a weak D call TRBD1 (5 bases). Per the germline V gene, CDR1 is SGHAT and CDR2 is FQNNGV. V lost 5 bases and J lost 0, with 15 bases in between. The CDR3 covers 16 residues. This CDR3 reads CASSRRQSPSTDTQYF. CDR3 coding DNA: TGTGCCAGCAGCCGCCGACAGTCGCCTAGCACAGATACGCAGTATTTT.

The CDR3 bases are TGTGCCAGTAGTATATGGGTCACTAGCAGGAACTACGAGCAGTACTTC. As protein: CASSIWVTSRNYEQYF. The chain carries TRBV19 and TRBJ2-7, with D tentatively TRBD2 (6 bases). Looked up from germline, CDR1 is LNHDA and CDR2 is SQIVND (reference sequence). The CDR3 totals 16 residues. Trimming removed 2 bases at V and 3 bases at J, with 17 bases between.

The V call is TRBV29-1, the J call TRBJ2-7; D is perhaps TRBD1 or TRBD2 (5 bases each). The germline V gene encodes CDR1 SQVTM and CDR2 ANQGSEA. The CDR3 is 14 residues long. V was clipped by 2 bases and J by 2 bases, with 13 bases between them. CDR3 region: CSVELRDRAYEQYF. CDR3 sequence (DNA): TGCAGCGTTGAACTCCGGGACCGAGCCTACGAGCAGTACTTC.

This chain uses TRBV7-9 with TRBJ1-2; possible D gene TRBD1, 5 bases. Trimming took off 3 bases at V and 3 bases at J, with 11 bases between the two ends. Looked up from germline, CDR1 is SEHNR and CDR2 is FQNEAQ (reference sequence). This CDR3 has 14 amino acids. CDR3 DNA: TGTGCCAGCAGCTTGTATGGCAGGGACTATGGCTACACCTTC. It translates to CASSLYGRDYGYTF. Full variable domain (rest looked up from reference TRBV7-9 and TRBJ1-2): DTGVSQNPRHKITKRGQNVTFRCDPISEHNRLYWYRQTLGQGPEFLTYFQNEAQLEKSRLLSDRFSAERPKGSFSTLEIQRTEQGDSAMYLCASSLYGRDYGYTFGSGTRLTVV.

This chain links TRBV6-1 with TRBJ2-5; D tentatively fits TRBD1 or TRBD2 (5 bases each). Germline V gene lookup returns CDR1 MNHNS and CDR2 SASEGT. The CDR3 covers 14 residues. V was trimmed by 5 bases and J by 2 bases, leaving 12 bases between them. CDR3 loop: CASSQLGGQETQYF. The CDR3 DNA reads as TGTGCCAGCAGTCAGCTTGGGGGACAAGAGACCCAGTACTTC.

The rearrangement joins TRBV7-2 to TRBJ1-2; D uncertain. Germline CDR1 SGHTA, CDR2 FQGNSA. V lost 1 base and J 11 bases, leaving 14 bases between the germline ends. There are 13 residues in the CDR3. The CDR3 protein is CASSLVGGVWYTF. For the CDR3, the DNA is TGTGCCAGCAGCTTAGTTGGCGGGGTATGGTACACCTTC. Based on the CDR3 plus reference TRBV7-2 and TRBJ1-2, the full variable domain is GAGVSQSPSNKVTEKGKDVELRCDPISGHTALYWYRQSLGQGLEFLIYFQGNSAPDKSGLPSDRFSAERTGGSVSTLTIQRTQQEDSAVYLCASSLVGGVWYTFGSGTRLTVV.

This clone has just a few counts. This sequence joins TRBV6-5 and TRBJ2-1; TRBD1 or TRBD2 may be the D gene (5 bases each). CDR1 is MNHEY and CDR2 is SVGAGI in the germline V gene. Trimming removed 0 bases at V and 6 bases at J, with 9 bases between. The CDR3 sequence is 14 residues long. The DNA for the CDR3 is TGTGCCAGCAGTTACTCGGCCGGGGCCAATGAGCAGTTCTTC. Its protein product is CASSYSAGANEQFF.

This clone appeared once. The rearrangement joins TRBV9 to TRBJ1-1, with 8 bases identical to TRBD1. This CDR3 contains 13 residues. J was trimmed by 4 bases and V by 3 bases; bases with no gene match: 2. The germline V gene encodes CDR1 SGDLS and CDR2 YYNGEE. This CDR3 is CASSATGGTEAFF. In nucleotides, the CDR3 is TGTGCCAGCAGCGCAACAGGGGGCACTGAAGCTTTCTTT. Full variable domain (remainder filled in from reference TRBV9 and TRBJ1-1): DSGVTQTPKHLITATGQRVTLRCSPRSGDLSVYWYQQSLDQGLQFLIQYYNGEERAKGNILERFSAQQFPDLHSELNLSSLELGDSALYFCASSATGGTEAFFGQGTRLTVV.

The CDR3 DNA reads as TGTGCCAGCAGCTTAACCCCCTCGAGGACCCAGTACTTC. The encoded protein is CASSLTPSRTQYF. The chain combines TRBV11-2 with TRBJ2-5; D remains unclear. V was clipped by 2 bases and J by 7 bases, with 11 bases between them. This CDR3 contains 13 residues. Germline V gene sequence: CDR1 SGHAT, CDR2 FQNNGV. The full variable domain, in which reference TRBV11-2 and TRBJ2-5 provide the parts outside the CDR3, is EAGVAQSPRYKIIEKRQSVAFWCNPISGHATLYWYQQILGQGPKLLIQFQNNGVVDDSQLPKDRFSAERLKGVDSTLKIQPAKLEDSAVYLCASSLTPSRTQYFGPGTRLLVL.

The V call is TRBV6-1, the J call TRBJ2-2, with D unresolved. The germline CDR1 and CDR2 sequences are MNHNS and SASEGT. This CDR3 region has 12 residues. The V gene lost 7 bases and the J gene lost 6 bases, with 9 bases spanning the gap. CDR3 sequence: CASIEIPGELFF. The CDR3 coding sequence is TGTGCCAGCATAGAAATCCCCGGGGAGCTGTTTTTT.

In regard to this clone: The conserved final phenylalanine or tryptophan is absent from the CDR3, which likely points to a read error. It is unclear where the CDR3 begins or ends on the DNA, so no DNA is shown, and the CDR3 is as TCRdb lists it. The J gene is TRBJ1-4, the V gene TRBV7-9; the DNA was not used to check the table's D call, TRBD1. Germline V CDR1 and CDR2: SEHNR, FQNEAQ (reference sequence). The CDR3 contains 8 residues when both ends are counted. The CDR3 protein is CASSLAGA.

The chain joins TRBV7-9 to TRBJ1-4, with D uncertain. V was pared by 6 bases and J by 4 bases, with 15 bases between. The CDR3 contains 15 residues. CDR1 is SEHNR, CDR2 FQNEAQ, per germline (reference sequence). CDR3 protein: CASRAETGFNEKLFF. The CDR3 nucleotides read TGTGCCAGCAGAGCCGAAACGGGCTTTAATGAAAAACTGTTTTTT.

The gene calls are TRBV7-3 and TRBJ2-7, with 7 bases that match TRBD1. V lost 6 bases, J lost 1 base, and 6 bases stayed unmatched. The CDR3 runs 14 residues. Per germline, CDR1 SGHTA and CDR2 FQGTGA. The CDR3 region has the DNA TGTGCCAGCAGATGGGACAGTCGGTCCTACGAGCAGTACTTC. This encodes CASRWDSRSYEQYF. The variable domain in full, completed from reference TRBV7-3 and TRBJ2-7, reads GAGVSQTPSNKVTEKGKYVELRCDPISGHTALYWYRQSLGQGPEFLIYFQGTGAADDSGLPNDRFFAVRPEGSVSTLKIQRTERGDSAVYLCASRWDSRSYEQYFGPGTRLTVT.

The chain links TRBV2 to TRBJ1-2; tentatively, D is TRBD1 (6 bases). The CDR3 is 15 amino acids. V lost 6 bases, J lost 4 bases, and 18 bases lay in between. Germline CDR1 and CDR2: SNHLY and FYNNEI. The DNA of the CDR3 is TGTGCCAGCAGCTTGGACGGGTCAGGGGTCTATGGCTACACCTTC. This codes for CASSLDGSGVYGYTF.

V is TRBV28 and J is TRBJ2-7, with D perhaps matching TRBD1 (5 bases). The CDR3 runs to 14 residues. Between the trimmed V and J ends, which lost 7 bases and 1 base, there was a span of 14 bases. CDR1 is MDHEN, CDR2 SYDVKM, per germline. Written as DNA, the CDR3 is TGTGCCAGCACCTCGCCGACAGTGTCCTACGAGCAGTACTTC. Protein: CASTSPTVSYEQYF.

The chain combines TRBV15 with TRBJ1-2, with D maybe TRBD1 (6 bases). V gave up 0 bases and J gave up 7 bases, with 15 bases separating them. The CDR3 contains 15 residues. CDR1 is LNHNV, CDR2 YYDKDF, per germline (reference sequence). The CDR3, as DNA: TGTGCCACCAGCAGAGATTGGGGGCAGGGACTTGGCTACACCTTC. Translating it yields CATSRDWGQGLGYTF.

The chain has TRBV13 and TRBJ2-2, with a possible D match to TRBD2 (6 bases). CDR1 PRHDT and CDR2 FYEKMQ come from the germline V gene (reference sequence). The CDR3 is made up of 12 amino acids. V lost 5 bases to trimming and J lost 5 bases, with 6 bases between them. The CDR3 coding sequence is TGTGCCAGCAGCCGGGGGACCGGGGAGCTGTTTTTT. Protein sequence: CASSRGTGELFF.

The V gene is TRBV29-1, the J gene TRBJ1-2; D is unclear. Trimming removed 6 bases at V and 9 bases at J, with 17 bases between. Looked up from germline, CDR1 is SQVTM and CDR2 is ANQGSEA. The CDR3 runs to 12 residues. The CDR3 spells CSVSTSTGRYTF. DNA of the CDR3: TGCAGCGTCTCGACTTCGACCGGTCGCTACACCTTC.

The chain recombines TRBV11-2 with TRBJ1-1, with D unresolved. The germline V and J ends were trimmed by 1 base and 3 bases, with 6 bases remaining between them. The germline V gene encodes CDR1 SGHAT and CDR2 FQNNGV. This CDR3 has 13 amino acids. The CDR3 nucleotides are TGTGCCAGCAGCTTAGGAGGGCACACTGAAGCTTTCTTT. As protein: CASSLGGHTEAFF. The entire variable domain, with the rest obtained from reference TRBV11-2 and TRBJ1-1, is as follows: EAGVAQSPRYKIIEKRQSVAFWCNPISGHATLYWYQQILGQGPKLLIQFQNNGVVDDSQLPKDRFSAERLKGVDSTLKIQPAKLEDSAVYLCASSLGGHTEAFFGQGTRLTVV.